The following is a T cell receptor (beta chain) sequence with its context. Under the authors' procedure: Amplified reference gene primers provided the basis for estimating nucleated cell counts. The protocol was immunoSEQ multiplex PCR, while the TCRdb copy is restricted to in-frame clones and leaves out a portion. V and J calls and clone size are as listed in that table; D and trimming were resolved from the DNA. The table records 170,000 or so clones, 80% to 85% of them present only once. This entry comes from a study of blood T cell repertoires in COVID-19. About the research overall: Samples of COVID-19 (acute and convalescent) were obtained from the United States, Italy and Spain. Sources were T cells, B-cell-depleted T cells, or PBMCs; the material itself was cDNA or gDNA.

Sequences were obtained from peripheral blood. The receptor was derived from a woman in her sixties with acute or convalescent COVID-19.

The CDR3 spells CASNRGANTEAFF. The CDR3 DNA reads as TGTGCCAGTAATCGGGGGGCGAACACTGAAGCTTTCTTT. V gene TRBV19 combines with J gene TRBJ1-1, with D possibly TRBD1 on 6 matching bases. Between the trimmed V and J ends, which lost 7 bases and 1 base, there was a span of 10 bases. Looked up from germline, CDR1 is LNHDA and CDR2 is SQIVND (reference sequence). The CDR3 totals 13 residues.